Following are 3 T cell receptor beta chains from one sample sequenced in a study of T cells expressing NK-cell markers (dated by TCRdb to 2019 to 2021). The receptor library was made with 5' RACE. TCRdb records Illumina HiSeq 2000 as the sequencer. TCRdb reprocessed the reads, so every CDR3 protein sequence counts as one entry and DNA is not shown. The data table for this sample lists 400,000 to 450,000 distinct CDR3 sequences. The ten largest clones represent 7.3% of the sample. The sample taken for sequencing was blood T cells: a sorted CD56 or NKG2C T cell subset, CD4+ or CD8+ T cells, or bulk PBMC T cells (not recorded which). The receptors shown here come from a woman aged 18 to 75 in good health.

The rearrangement joins TRBV4-2 to TRBJ1-2; TCRdb returns TRBD1, unconfirmable since there is no DNA. The CDR3 has 12 amino acids. The germline V gene encodes CDR1 LGHNA and CDR2 YNFKEQ. The CDR3 sequence is CASSHPGEGYTF.

The chain is built from TRBV5-1 and TRBJ2-7; TCRdb gives TRBD1 as the D gene, but with no DNA this cannot be confirmed. There are 12 residues in the CDR3. Germline V gene data show CDR1 as SGHRS and CDR2 as YFSETQ. Here the CDR3 reads CASRRGQDEQYF.

The CDR3 here is CAISEGTGNYGYTF. The chain joins TRBV10-3 to TRBJ1-2; with no DNA, the TCRdb D assignment of TRBD1 cannot be verified. Germline V lookup: CDR1 ENHRY, CDR2 SYGVKD. This CDR3 is 14 amino acids long.